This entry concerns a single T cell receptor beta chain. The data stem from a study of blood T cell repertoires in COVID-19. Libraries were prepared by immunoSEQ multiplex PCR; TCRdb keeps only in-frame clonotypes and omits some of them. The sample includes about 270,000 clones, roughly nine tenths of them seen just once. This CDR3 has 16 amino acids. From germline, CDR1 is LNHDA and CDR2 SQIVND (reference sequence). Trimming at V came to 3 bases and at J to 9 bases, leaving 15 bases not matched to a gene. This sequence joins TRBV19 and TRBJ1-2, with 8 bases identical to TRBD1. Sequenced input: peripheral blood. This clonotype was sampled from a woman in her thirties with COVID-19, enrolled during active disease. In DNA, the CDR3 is TGTGCCAGTAGTATTTTAGGGCAGGGGGCCCTACGTCGCTACACCTTC. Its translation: CASSILGQGALRRYTF. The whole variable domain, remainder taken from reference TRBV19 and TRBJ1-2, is DGGITQSPKYLFRKEGQNVTLSCEQNLNHDAMYWYRQDPGQGLRLIYYSQIVNDFQKGDIAEGYSVSREKKESFPLTVTSAQKNPTAFYLCASSILGQGALRRYTFGSGTRLTVV.